The clone carrying this TCR beta chain was detected ten times or more. The data derive from a study of T-cell reconstitution after alpha-beta-depleted transplantation in children. For TCRbeta, the library was prepared with unique molecular identifiers. MiXCR, applied by TCRdb to the PCR reads, yields one record per CDR3 protein. The repertoire has 260,000 or so distinct CDR3 sequences, more than 10% of them found once; the top ten carry roughly 2.6%. Trimming left V 2 bases short and J 0 bases short, with 5 bases between. Germline V lookup: CDR1 GTSNPN, CDR2 SVGIG (reference sequence). The CDR3 length is 13 residues.

The specimen was PBMCs from the stem cell graft donor, collected from the stem cell graft. This TCR was recovered from a human donor who donated a stem cell graft to a child with acute lymphoblastic leukemia. The J gene is TRBJ1-3, the V gene TRBV30; D remains unclear. The CDR3 sequence: CAWSPTSGNTIYF. CDR3 nucleotides: TGTGCCTGGAGTCCGACCTCTGGAAACACCATATATTTT. Variable domain in full (rest from reference TRBV30 and TRBJ1-3): SQTIHQWPATLVQPVGSPLSLECTVEGTSNPNLYWYRQAAGRGLQLLFYSVGIGQISSEVPQNLSASRPQDRQFILSSKKLLLSDSGFYLCAWSPTSGNTIYFGEGSWLTVV.